This note documents a single T cell receptor beta chain sequence. Its antigen specificity is not known. The input lacks base qualities; no much larger clone sits a single base away. This entry is derived from a study of CD8+CD57+ T cells in acquired aplastic anemia (dated by TCRdb to 2017 to 2018). Turning to the overall study: DNA extracted from sorted CD4+ and CD8+ cells had a mean of roughly 3.4 ug, with a range of 0.2 to 27.4 ug. A CD8+CD57+ expansion meant a frequency higher than the mean frequency seen in healthy subjects. Points the paper makes about the study in general: Roughly 30 CD8+ CDR3 sequences were found to be shared between patients and controls, but these sequences appeared to be highly expressed in patients and within the immunodominant clones of the patients. Between patients and healthy controls, no significant difference in CD8+ Simpson's diversity was found (P=0.060).

Genomic DNA was used as template for profiling of TCR beta VDJ combinations and CDR3 sequences. An Illumina HiSeq 2000 was the platform used for TCR repertoire sequencing. As for the original processing: Repertoire assessment relied on Simpson's diversity index, CDR3 size and DJ length profiles, and TRBV/TRBJ rearrangement plots. The immunodominant clone was defined as the most abundant DNA sequence in deep sequencing data. CDR3 amino acid sequences were checked for sharing between subjects and were compared against published repertoires and the VDJdb database. TCRdb ran its own pipeline on the public reads, namely fastp trimming at Q25 and MiXCR clone calling, and kept in-frame beta chains. Rows with a matching CDR3 protein are joined into one entry that keeps the most common DNA and genes. The V and J calls follow TCRdb's processing rather than the paper's. A total of 150,000 to 200,000 distinct CDR3 sequences appear in this sample, 71% of them only once. Around 45% of the sample lies in the top ten.

The patients picked for sequencing were ones in whom flow cytometry had shown an expansion of CD8+CD57+ cells. Every patient had severe acquired aplastic anemia, diagnosed using the International Study of Aplastic Anemia and Agranulocytosis and Camitta criteria. At the time blood was sampled, none of the patients had received any therapy. TCR repertoires of sorted CD4+ and CD8+ blood T cells from severe aplastic anemia patients and healthy subjects were deep-sequenced in the study. In the USA, patient enrollment took place under clinicaltrials.gov protocols 00001620, 01623167, 00001397, 00071045, 00081523 and 00961064. Ficoll-Paque density gradient centrifugation was used to isolate peripheral blood mononuclear cells. Before DNA extraction, CD4+ and CD8+ T cells were sorted with FACS or magnetic beads. The clonotype was recovered from a human donor with aplastic anemia. Source material: sorted CD4+, CD8+, or CD8+CD57+ T cells (not recorded which) from PBMCs.

The CDR3 loop reads CSARDLEGPRAQYF. The DNA sequence follows: TGCAGTGCTAGAGATCTTGAGGGGCCGAGGGCCCAGTACTTC. Here the chain combines TRBV20-1 and TRBJ2-5, with a tentative D call of TRBD1 or TRBD2, each matching 5 bases. Reading from cysteine to phenylalanine, the CDR3 counts 14 amino acids. The retained sequence is limited to the CDR3, 42 bases, with the frame set at the first base. Trimming removed 0 bases from V and 9 bases from J, leaving 17 bases between the germline ends. Based on the germline V gene (reference sequence), the CDR1 and CDR2 sequences are DFQATT and SNEGSKA.